This TCR beta chain was sequenced in a study of blood T cell repertoires in COVID-19. The wider study: The United States, Italy and Spain provided the acute and convalescent COVID-19 samples. PBMCs, B-cell-depleted T cells, or T cells provided the cDNA or gDNA that made up the material.

CDR3 size: 14 residues. CDR1 and CDR2 (germline): SNHLY, FYNNEI. Trimming stripped 1 base from V and 1 base from J, with 7 bases between. This clone showed up just once. Authors' methods: Reference gene primers were amplified, and this amplification served to estimate nucleated cell counts. Assay: immunoSEQ multiplex PCR; the TCRdb copy retains only in-frame clones and omits some. That table furnishes V, J and clone size, whereas the DNA furnished D and trimming. The sample lists 400,000 or so clones, 70% to 90% occurring once. The V gene is TRBV2, the J gene TRBJ2-5; tentatively, D is TRBD1 (5 bases). The receptor comes from a human donor in a cohort sampled during active COVID-19. Sequenced: peripheral blood. In DNA form, the CDR3 reads TGTGCCAGCAGTGAAGAGACAGCCCAAGAGACCCAGTACTTC. Translation gives CASSEETAQETQYF.